Below are 23 T cell receptor beta chains sequenced from a single sample in a study (dated by TCRdb to the mid-2010s). Preparation of the library involved RT-PCR. Data came from an Illumina MiSeq. In TCRdb, the public reads were trimmed at Q25 with fastp and aligned with MiXCR, with productive beta chains retained. Each record represents a unique CDR3 protein, reported with the most common genes and DNA among its rows. For this sample the table gives fewer than 800,000 distinct CDR3 sequences, of which 14% were detected only once. Together, the top ten hold around 3.3% of the sample. Sequencing was performed on memory CD4+ T cells from blood. These receptors originate from a female donor in good health, serving as a healthy control.

This clonotype was recorded a few times. V and J are TRBV20-1 and TRBJ2-5; D remains ambiguous. Germline values: CDR1 DFQATT, CDR2 SNEGSKA (reference sequence). V lost 6 bases and J lost 0, with 11 bases in between. This CDR3 is 13 amino acids long. The CDR3 sequence is CSARSVYQETQYF. The CDR3 bases are TGCAGTGCCCGCTCGGTCTACCAAGAGACCCAGTACTTC.

In the case of this clonotype: At one end the junction does not follow the germline gene, possibly because of a read error. V and J are TRBV6-5 and TRBJ1-5, with a tentative D call TRBD1 (5 bases). The CDR3 contains 14 residues. Germline V gene lookup returns CDR1 MNHEY and CDR2 SVGAGI. CDR3 nucleotides: TGTGCCAGCAGTCCAGACAGCTCCAATCGGCCCCAGCATTTT. Translated, it gives CASSPDSSNRPQHF.

The sample holds many counts of this clonotype. The chain's CDR3 is CASSFLRDREAYEQYF. CDR3 nucleotides: TGTGCCAGCAGTTTCCTCCGGGACAGGGAAGCCTACGAGCAGTACTTC. The chain links TRBV27 to TRBJ2-7, with 9 nucleotides matching TRBD1. The CDR3 spans 16 residues. CDR1 is MNHEY, CDR2 SMNVEV, per germline (reference sequence). The junction had 8 bases not matched to a gene; V was cut back by 3 bases and J by 2 bases.

The chain joins TRBV3-1 to TRBJ2-2; D might be TRBD1 (5 bases). This CDR3 comprises 17 residues. Per the germline V gene, CDR1 is LGHDT and CDR2 is YNNKEL (reference sequence). The V end lost 0 bases, the J end lost 1 base, and 12 bases lay between the germline ends. CDR3 nucleotides: TGTGCCAGCAGCCAAGAACCCGGACACCTGAACACCGGGGAGCTGTTTTTT. It yields the protein CASSQEPGHLNTGELFF.

This CDR3 reads CASSASGTPRRWEFF. The CDR3 nucleotides are TGTGCCAGCAGCGCCTCCGGGACTCCAAGGCGTTGGGAGTTCTTC. This sequence joins TRBV5-6 and TRBJ2-1; a possible D gene is TRBD2 (6 bases). Germline V lookup: CDR1 SGHDT, CDR2 YYEEEE. The CDR3 contains 15 residues. Trimming stripped 4 bases from V and 14 bases from J, with 25 bases between.

V usage is TRBV12-3 or TRBV12-4 and J usage is TRBJ2-3, with TRBD2 matching 12 bases. J was trimmed by 5 bases and V by 6 bases; bases with no gene match: 6. The CDR3 totals 15 residues. In DNA, the CDR3 is TGTGCCAGCAGCCTAGCGGGAGGGGGAGGAGATACGCAGTATTTT. Protein: CASSLAGGGGDTQYF.

This clonotype has just a few counts. V is TRBV11-2 and J is TRBJ2-4; D uncertain. CDR3 length: 13 residues. V lost 6 bases, J lost 6 bases, and 12 bases lay in between. The germline CDR1 and CDR2 sequences are SGHAT and FQNNGV. CDR3 protein: CASSRTGANIQYF. DNA for the CDR3: TGTGCCAGCAGTAGAACGGGCGCAAACATTCAGTACTTC.

V gene TRBV4-2 combines with J gene TRBJ2-6; TRBD2 aligns across 10 bases. The CDR3 has 19 amino acids. V dropped 3 bases and J dropped 1; count of bases not matched to a gene: 9. The germline gives CDR1 LGHNA, CDR2 YNFKEQ. CDR3 in amino acids: CASSQPQLAGASGANVLTF. The CDR3, as DNA: TGTGCCAGCAGCCAGCCCCAGCTAGCGGGGGCTTCTGGGGCCAACGTCCTGACTTTC.

This clonotype has ten or more counts. V usage is TRBV7-2 and J usage is TRBJ1-2; tentatively, D is TRBD1 (6 bases). Trimming shortened V by 1 base and J by 4 bases, and 19 bases separated the two germline ends. Germline CDR1 SGHTA, CDR2 FQGNSA. CDR3 length equals 17 residues. CDR3: CASSLDWGQGSSYGYTF. The CDR3 coding sequence is TGTGCCAGCAGCTTAGATTGGGGGCAGGGCTCTAGCTATGGCTACACCTTC.

The table lists this clonotype with many counts. V usage is TRBV5-1 and J usage is TRBJ2-1; 11 bases are a match to TRBD2. J lost 7 bases, V lost 2 bases, and 5 bases had no gene match. Germline values: CDR1 SGHRS, CDR2 YFSETQ. The CDR3 is made up of 15 amino acids. CDR3 sequence: CASSFLAGGGNEQFF. CDR3 sequence (DNA): TGCGCCAGCAGCTTTCTAGCGGGAGGTGGAAATGAGCAGTTCTTC. Looking up the rest from reference TRBV5-1 and TRBJ2-1 gives the full variable domain: KAGVTQTPRYLIKTRGQQVTLSCSPISGHRSVSWYQQTPGQGLQFLFEYFSETQRNKGNFPGRFSGRQFSNSRSEMNVSTLELGDSALYLCASSFLAGGGNEQFFGPGTRLTVL.

The rearrangement joins TRBV25-1 to TRBJ2-7, with no clear D. Germline CDR1 reads MGHDK; CDR2 reads SYGVNS. The CDR3 is made up of 14 amino acids. With 4 bases removed from V and 5 bases from J, the gap between germline ends came to 15 bases. The CDR3 is CASSAVTPLDEQYF. CDR3 coding DNA: TGTGCCAGCAGTGCCGTTACACCGTTGGACGAGCAGTACTTC.

This clonotype was picked up many times. The chain links TRBV7-2 to TRBJ2-1, with D maybe TRBD2 (5 bases). CDR1 and CDR2 (germline): SGHTA, FQGNSA. The CDR3 is made up of 15 amino acids. Trimming removed 6 bases from V and 7 bases from J, with 19 bases in between. The CDR3 here is CASSPTYKRGNEQFF. The CDR3 DNA reads as TGTGCCAGCAGTCCAACCTACAAAAGAGGGAATGAGCAGTTCTTC.

The table lists this clonotype with many counts. V gene TRBV6-5 combines with J gene TRBJ1-2; maybe TRBD1 (6 bases). The CDR3 is made up of 13 amino acids. V lost 6 bases and J 8 bases, leaving 16 bases between the germline ends. Per germline, CDR1 MNHEY and CDR2 SVGAGI. The CDR3: CASRGEGVTGYTF. The CDR3 DNA is TGTGCCAGCAGGGGCGAGGGGGTTACGGGCTACACCTTC.

This clonotype was picked up many times. The gene calls are TRBV20-1 and TRBJ2-7; the match to TRBD2 covers 8 bases. The CDR3 has 12 residues. Germline V CDR1 and CDR2: DFQATT, SNEGSKA (reference sequence). The ends lost 3 bases at V and 5 bases at J; junction bases unmatched: 3. In DNA, the CDR3 is TGCAGTGCTAGCGGCGGGAGGAACGAGCAGTACTTC. This translates into CSASGGRNEQYF.

This clonotype turned up a few times. This chain links TRBV5-4 with TRBJ1-1; no reliable D call. The CDR3 is 11 amino acids. The V and J ends lost 3 bases and 5 bases respectively, with 5 bases between them. Germline assignment: CDR1 SGHNT and CDR2 YYREEE (reference sequence). CDR3 DNA: TGTGCCAGCAGCTCCTGGACTGAAGCTTTCTTT. Encoded protein: CASSSWTEAFF.

This clonotype was recorded many times. This chain joins TRBV7-2 and TRBJ2-7, with D possibly being TRBD1 (6 bases). Trimming removed 3 bases at V and 7 bases at J, with 10 bases between. Germline lookup yields CDR1 SGHTA and CDR2 FQGNSA. The CDR3 contains 12 residues. The CDR3 nucleotides read TGTGCCAGCAGCTTCTCCGACAGGGAGCAGTACTTC. This translates into CASSFSDREQYF.

In its sample, this clonotype was seen a few times. V and J are TRBV12-3 or TRBV12-4 and TRBJ1-2, with 10 positions matching TRBD1. Trimming cost V 5 bases and J 5 bases; bases outside gene matches: 8. The CDR3 spans 15 residues. The CDR3 is CASSLGQGERYGYTF. The CDR3, as DNA: TGTGCCAGCAGTCTAGGACAGGGGGAACGGTATGGCTACACCTTC.

This chain connects TRBV7-9 to TRBJ2-1, with 7 bases identical to TRBD1. Germline CDR1 reads SEHNR; CDR2 reads FQNEAQ (reference sequence). This CDR3 region has 16 residues. The V and J ends lost 8 bases and 6 bases, in that order; junction bases with no gene match: 16. CDR3 protein: CASSQRGHLGGNEQFF. The CDR3 DNA is TGTGCCAGCTCCCAAAGGGGGCACCTAGGAGGCAATGAGCAGTTCTTC. The entire variable domain, with the rest obtained from reference TRBV7-9 and TRBJ2-1, is as follows: DTGVSQNPRHKITKRGQNVTFRCDPISEHNRLYWYRQTLGQGPEFLTYFQNEAQLEKSRLLSDRFSAERPKGSFSTLEIQRTEQGDSAMYLCASSQRGHLGGNEQFFGPGTRLTVL.

The chain links TRBV24-1 to TRBJ1-5; D gene uncertain. This CDR3 comprises 17 residues. V lost 0 bases and J lost 0, with 11 bases in between. Germline V lookup: CDR1 KGHDR, CDR2 SFDVKD. CDR3 DNA sequence: TGTGCCACCAGTGATTTGGGGCAGCCATATAGCAATCAGCCCCAGCATTTT. Amino acids: CATSDLGQPYSNQPQHF.

The chain has TRBV4-1 and TRBJ2-1; possible D gene TRBD1, 5 bases. The CDR3 totals 17 residues. Trimming took off 1 base at V and 3 bases at J, with 16 bases between the two ends. Germline V gene sequence: CDR1 MGHRA, CDR2 YSYEKL. CDR3 protein: CASSQAGFPGGYNEQFF. The CDR3 DNA reads as TGCGCCAGCAGCCAAGCAGGGTTCCCGGGTGGCTACAATGAGCAGTTCTTC.

The chain recombines TRBV11-2 with TRBJ1-1; D remains unclear. The V and J ends lost 5 bases and 0 bases respectively, with 16 bases between them. Germline lookup yields CDR1 SGHAT and CDR2 FQNNGV. This CDR3 is built from 16 residues. The CDR3 region is CASSTHTRILNTEAFF. The CDR3 nucleotides are TGTGCCAGCAGCACCCACACCAGGATTTTGAACACTGAAGCTTTCTTT.

This rearrangement joins TRBV7-9 to TRBJ2-1; D possibly corresponds to TRBD2 (8 bases). V lost 6 bases, J lost 4 bases, and 22 bases lay in between. Germline loops: CDR1 SEHNR, CDR2 FQNEAQ (reference sequence). CDR3 size: 17 residues. CDR3 bases: TGTGCCAGCAGGAAGGGGGCTTGGAGCGGGGGTTACAATGAGCAGTTCTTC. Translating it yields CASRKGAWSGGYNEQFF.

This clonotype has a count of ten or more. The chain recombines TRBV4-1 with TRBJ1-6; D remains ambiguous. With 0 bases removed from V and 12 bases from J, the gap between germline ends came to 15 bases. CDR3 size: 15 residues. Germline CDR1 reads MGHRA; CDR2 reads YSYEKL. CDR3 sequence reads: CASSQDGQVFQPLHF. The DNA for the CDR3 is TGCGCCAGCAGCCAAGATGGGCAGGTGTTTCAACCCCTCCACTTT.